This TCR beta chain stems from a study of control samples from healthy donors and cancer patients. The germline V gene has CDR1 SGHNT and CDR2 YENEEA. This CDR3 region has 15 residues. Data came from immunoSEQ multiplex PCR; TCRdb stores just in-frame clones and leaves some out. The repertoire holds about 140,000 clones, with roughly 94% as singletons. The sample comprised blood. The sequence was collected from a man aged 35-49 years in good health. V usage is TRBV11-3 and J usage is TRBJ2-3; 7 positions agree with TRBD2. DNA of the CDR3: TGTGACCTGAGAGGAATAGCGGGCAACACAGATACGCAGTATTTT. Translated: CDLRGIAGNTDTQYF.